This T cell receptor (beta chain) comes out of a study of cytomegalovirus exposure and HLA in healthy donors. Findings and caveats of the study: Within an earlier analysis, most TCR beta V segments proved productive either about 90% or about 30% of the time. A list of 150 or so TCR beta chains associated with cytomegalovirus was given.

Of note for this clone: Its antigen is still unknown.

The study ran its PCR with 60 Vbeta and 13 Jbeta primers. Produced via immunoSEQ multiplex PCR; TCRdb's table is partial and in-frame only. Seen here are around 150,000 clones, about 85% observed once, and the top ten hold roughly 2.1%. This TCR was recovered from a man aged 18-30 years in good health and CMV-seropositive. Sequences were obtained from PBMCs.

CDR3 in DNA: TGTGCCAGTAGTGTCCCGGACAGGGGCCTCTCTGGAAACACCATATATTTT. The encoded protein is CASSVPDRGLSGNTIYF. The chain links TRBV19 to TRBJ1-3, with 9 bases lining up with TRBD1. The CDR3 consists of 17 residues. J lost 0 bases, V lost 5 bases, and 8 bases had no gene match. The germline gives CDR1 LNHDA, CDR2 SQIVND (reference sequence).